This note documents a single T cell receptor (beta chain) sequence. Its binding antigen is unknown. Base qualities are not provided; no much larger clone lies one nucleotide away. The CDR3 starts with the cysteine, ends with the phenylalanine, and has 15 residues. Of all the DNA, just the CDR3 is kept, 45 bases in frame from base 1. CDR1 and CDR2 are drawn from the germline V gene: LGHNA, YSLEER. Here V drops 4 bases and J drops 5 bases, and the junction holds 8 bases not matched to any gene. TCRbeta CDR3 regions were amplified from genomic DNA using the immunoSEQ Assay, a bias-controlled multiplex PCR. The study's own analysis went as follows. Nucleated cell counts per sample were estimated from amplification of reference gene primers within the assay. Sequence reads were collapsed and filtered to measure the absolute abundance of every unique TCRbeta CDR3 rearrangement. For each sample, productive Simpson clonality was calculated by taking the square root of Simpson's diversity index across productive rearrangements. The source is immuneACCESS, and TCRdb retained only in-frame sequences with V and J called. Part of the clones is not carried over; for the studies checked, unresolved V genes explain less than half of this, and the remainder is unexplained. V, J and clone size are those of that table, while D and trimming were read from the DNA. Present in this sample are 160,000 or so clones, roughly 90% of which were seen just once. The top ten hold about 2.6% of the sample.

The data originate from a study of blood T cell repertoires in COVID-19 (TCRdb year 2020). Study-wide context: Collaborator samples came from the United States, Italy and Spain and covered acute and convalescent phases of COVID-19. The material from the prospective study consisted of cDNA or gDNA derived from T cells, B-cell-depleted T cells, or PBMCs. Subjects who had been exposed to COVID-19, were actively infected with it, or had recovered from it provided the deeply sampled blood TCRbeta repertoires that made up the dataset. The repertoires were released in a freely available public database meant as a resource for research on the immune response to SARS-CoV-2. The samples were drawn from the first 160 participants of the ongoing ImmuneRACE study and from 1,200 or so subjects provided by 6 global collaborators. The sample metadata nearly always contained a de-identified subject ID, COVID-19 status, age in years and sex. Where available, HLA class I and class II types were obtained from metadata supplied by the sample provider rather than from assay-based typing.

The paper's findings and limits, for the study overall: Clinical and demographic metadata were provided uncurated, with the amount varying by source and participant.

The collaborating institutions used their own protocols to collect whole blood in K2EDTA tubes. For TCRbeta analysis, collaborators shipped samples as frozen whole blood, isolated PBMCs, or DNA extracted from either of those sample types. The receptor comes from a man aged 55 to 70 with acute or convalescent COVID-19. The source material was peripheral blood. The chain joins TRBV4-3 to TRBJ2-7; a stretch of 10 junction bases matches TRBD1. The DNA sequence is TGCGCCAGCAGCCGAAAGGGACAGGGGAGCAACGAGCAGTACTTC. This sequence encodes CASSRKGQGSNEQYF.